This T cell receptor (beta chain) is drawn from a study of T cell responses to AZD1222 COVID-19 vaccine. Broader study findings: Possibly, clonal diversity was underestimated; donors were largely white British and included more females. Rises in breadth and depth of Spike-specific TCRs came after two AZD1222 doses.

Turning to this clone: The antigen is not known.

The assay was immunoSEQ multiplex PCR, and TCRdb's table has in-frame clones only and misses some. Among about 95,000 clones, approximately 91% were seen once, and the ten largest hold around 3.5%. The CDR3 is 13 residues long. The ends were cut back, 2 bases at V and 5 bases at J, with 9 bases in the middle. Germline V gene lookup returns CDR1 SGHVS and CDR2 FQNEAQ. Sequencing used peripheral blood, obtained on day 0 of AZD1222 vaccination. The chain carries TRBV7-8 and TRBJ1-1; D is ambiguous. This receptor was identified in an adult in good health. CDR3 amino acids: CASSLSVITEAFF. The CDR3 DNA reads as TGTGCCAGCAGCTTATCGGTAATAACTGAAGCTTTCTTT.